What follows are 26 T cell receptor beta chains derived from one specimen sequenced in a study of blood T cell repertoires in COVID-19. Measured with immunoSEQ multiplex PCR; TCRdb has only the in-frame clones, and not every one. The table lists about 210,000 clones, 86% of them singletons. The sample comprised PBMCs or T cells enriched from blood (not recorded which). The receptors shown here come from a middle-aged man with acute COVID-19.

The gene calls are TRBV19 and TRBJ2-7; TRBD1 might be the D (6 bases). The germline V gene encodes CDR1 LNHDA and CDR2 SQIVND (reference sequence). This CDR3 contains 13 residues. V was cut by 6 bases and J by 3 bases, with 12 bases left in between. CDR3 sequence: CASSPGQFYEQYF. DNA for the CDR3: TGTGCCAGTAGCCCCGGACAGTTCTACGAGCAGTACTTC.

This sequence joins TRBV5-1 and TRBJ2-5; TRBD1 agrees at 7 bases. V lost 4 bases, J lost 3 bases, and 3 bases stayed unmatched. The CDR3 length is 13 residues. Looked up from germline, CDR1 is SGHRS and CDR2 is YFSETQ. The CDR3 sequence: CASSVTGEETQYF. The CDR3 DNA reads TGCGCCAGCAGCGTTACAGGGGAAGAGACCCAGTACTTC. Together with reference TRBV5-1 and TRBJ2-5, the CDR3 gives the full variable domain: KAGVTQTPRYLIKTRGQQVTLSCSPISGHRSVSWYQQTPGQGLQFLFEYFSETQRNKGNFPGRFSGRQFSNSRSEMNVSTLELGDSALYLCASSVTGEETQYFGPGTRLLVL.

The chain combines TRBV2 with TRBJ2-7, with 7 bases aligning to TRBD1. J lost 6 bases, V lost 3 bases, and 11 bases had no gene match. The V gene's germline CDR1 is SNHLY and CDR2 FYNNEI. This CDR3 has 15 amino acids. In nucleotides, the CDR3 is TGTGCCAGCAGTGATAGGGCAGGGGGTTTCGGCGAGCAGTACTTC. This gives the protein CASSDRAGGFGEQYF.

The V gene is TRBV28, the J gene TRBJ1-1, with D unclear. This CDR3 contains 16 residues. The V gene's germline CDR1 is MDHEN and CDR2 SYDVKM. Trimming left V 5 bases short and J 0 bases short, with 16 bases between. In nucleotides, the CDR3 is TGTGCCAGCAGTCCGCACTCTAAGCGTTTGAACACTGAAGCTTTCTTT. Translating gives CASSPHSKRLNTEAFF.

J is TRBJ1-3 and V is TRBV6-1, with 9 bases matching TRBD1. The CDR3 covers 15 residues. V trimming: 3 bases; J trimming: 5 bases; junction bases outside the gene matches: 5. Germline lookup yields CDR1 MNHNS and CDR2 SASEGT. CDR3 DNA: TGTGCCAGCAGTGAGGGGACAGGGCAAAGAAACACCATATATTTT. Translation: CASSEGTGQRNTIYF.

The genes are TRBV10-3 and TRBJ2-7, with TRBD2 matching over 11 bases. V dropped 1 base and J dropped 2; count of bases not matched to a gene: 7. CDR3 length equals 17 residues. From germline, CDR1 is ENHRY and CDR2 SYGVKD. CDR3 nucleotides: TGTGCCATCAGTGAGTATCGACTAGCGGGAAGTCCCTACGAGCAGTACTTC. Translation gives CAISEYRLAGSPYEQYF.

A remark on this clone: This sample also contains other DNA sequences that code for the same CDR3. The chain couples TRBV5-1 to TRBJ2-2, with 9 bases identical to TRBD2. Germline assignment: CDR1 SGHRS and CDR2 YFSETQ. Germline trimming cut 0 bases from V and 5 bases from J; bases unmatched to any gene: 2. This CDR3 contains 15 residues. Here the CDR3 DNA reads TGCGCCAGCAGCTTGGGTAGCGGGGGTACCGGGGAGCTGTTTTTT. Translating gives CASSLGSGGTGELFF.

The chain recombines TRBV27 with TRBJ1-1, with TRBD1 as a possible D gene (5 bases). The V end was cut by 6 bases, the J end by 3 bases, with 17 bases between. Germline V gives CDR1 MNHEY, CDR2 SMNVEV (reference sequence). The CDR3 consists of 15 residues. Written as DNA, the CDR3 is TGTGCCAGCAGGTTCAGGGCGGATTTGGACACTGAAGCTTTCTTT. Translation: CASRFRADLDTEAFF.

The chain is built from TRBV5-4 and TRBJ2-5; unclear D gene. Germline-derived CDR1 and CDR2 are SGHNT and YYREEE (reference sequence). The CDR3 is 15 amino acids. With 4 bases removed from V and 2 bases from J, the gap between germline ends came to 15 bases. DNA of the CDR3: TGTGCCAGCAGCCCCGGCGGTACCGCACAAGAGACCCAGTACTTC. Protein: CASSPGGTAQETQYF.

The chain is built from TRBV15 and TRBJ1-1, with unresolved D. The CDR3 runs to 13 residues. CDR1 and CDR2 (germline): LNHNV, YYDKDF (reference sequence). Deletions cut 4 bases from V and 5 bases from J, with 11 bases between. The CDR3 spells CATSTRGRTEAFF. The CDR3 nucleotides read TGTGCCACCAGCACCCGAGGGAGGACTGAAGCTTTCTTT. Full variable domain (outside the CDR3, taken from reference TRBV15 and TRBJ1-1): DAMVIQNPRYQVTQFGKPVTLSCSQTLNHNVMYWYQQKSSQAPKLLFHYYDKDFNNEADTPDNFQSRRPNTSFCFLDIRSPGLGDTAMYLCATSTRGRTEAFFGQGTRLTVV.

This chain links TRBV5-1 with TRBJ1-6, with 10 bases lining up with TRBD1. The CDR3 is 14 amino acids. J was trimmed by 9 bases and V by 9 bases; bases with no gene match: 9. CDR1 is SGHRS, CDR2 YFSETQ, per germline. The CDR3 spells CATSPGQGSSPLHF. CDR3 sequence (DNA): TGCGCCACCTCCCCGGGACAGGGGAGTTCACCCCTCCACTTT.

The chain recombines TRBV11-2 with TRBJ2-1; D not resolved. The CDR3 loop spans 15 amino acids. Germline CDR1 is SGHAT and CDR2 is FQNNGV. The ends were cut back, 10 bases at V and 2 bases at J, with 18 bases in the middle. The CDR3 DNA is TGTGCCACCCGAGGTGCAAAATGGGCCTACAATGAGCAGTTCTTC. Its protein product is CATRGAKWAYNEQFF.

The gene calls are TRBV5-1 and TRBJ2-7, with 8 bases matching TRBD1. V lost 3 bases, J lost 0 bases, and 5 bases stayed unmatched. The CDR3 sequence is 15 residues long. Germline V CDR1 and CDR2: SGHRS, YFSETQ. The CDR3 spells CASSWTGTFSYEQYF. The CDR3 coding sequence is TGCGCCAGCAGCTGGACAGGGACCTTCTCCTACGAGCAGTACTTC.

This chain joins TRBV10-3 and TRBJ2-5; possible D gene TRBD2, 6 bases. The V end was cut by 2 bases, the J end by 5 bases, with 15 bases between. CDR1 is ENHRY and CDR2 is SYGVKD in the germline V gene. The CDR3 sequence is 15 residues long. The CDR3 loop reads CAISEGTSFVETQYF. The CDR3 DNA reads TGTGCCATCAGTGAGGGGACTTCGTTCGTGGAGACCCAGTACTTC.

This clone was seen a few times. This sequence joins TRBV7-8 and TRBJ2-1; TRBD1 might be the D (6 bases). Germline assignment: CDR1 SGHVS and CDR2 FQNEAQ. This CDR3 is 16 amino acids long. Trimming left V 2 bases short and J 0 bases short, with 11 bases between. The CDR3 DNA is TGTGCCAGCAGCTTACAGGGGTCTTTCTCCTACAATGAGCAGTTCTTC. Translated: CASSLQGSFSYNEQFF.

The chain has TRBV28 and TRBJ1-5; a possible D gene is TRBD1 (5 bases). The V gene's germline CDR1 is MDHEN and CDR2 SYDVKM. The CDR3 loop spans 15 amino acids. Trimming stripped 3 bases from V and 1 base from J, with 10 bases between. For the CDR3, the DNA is TGTGCCAGCAGTTTGTGGGGCTGGAGCAATCAGCCCCAGCATTTT. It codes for CASSLWGWSNQPQHF. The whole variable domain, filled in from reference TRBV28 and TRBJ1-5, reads DVKVTQSSRYLVKRTGEKVFLECVQDMDHENMFWYRQDPGLGLRLIYFSYDVKMKEKGDIPEGYSVSREKKERFSLILESASTNQTSMYLCASSLWGWSNQPQHFGDGTRLSIL.

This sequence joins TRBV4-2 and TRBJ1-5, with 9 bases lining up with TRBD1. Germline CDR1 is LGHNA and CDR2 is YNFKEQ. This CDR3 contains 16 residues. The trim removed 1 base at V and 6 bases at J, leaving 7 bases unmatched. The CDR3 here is CASSQGRTGDRQPQHF. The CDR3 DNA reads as TGTGCCAGCAGCCAAGGCAGGACAGGGGATCGTCAGCCCCAGCATTTT.

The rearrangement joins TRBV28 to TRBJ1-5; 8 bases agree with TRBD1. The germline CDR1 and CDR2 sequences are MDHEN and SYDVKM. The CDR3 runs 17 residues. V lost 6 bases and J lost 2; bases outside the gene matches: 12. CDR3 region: CASSFATGAGGNQPQHF. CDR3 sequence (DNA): TGTGCCAGCAGCTTTGCGACAGGGGCCGGGGGCAATCAGCCCCAGCATTTT.

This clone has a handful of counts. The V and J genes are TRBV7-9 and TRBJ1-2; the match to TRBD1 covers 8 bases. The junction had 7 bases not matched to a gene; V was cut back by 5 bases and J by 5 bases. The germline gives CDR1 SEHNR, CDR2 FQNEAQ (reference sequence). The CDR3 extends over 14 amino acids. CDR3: CASSAGQGGYGYTF. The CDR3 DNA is TGTGCCAGCAGCGCCGGACAGGGTGGTTATGGCTACACCTTC.

The CDR3 DNA reads as TGCAGCGTCAGCGGACGGGGGGGTAATGAAAAACTGTTTTTT. This codes for CSVSGRGGNEKLFF. The chain couples TRBV29-1 to TRBJ1-4; D is possibly TRBD1 (5 bases). The CDR3 extends over 14 amino acids. In germline, CDR1 is SQVTM, CDR2 ANQGSEA. V dropped 6 bases and J dropped 4 bases, with 15 bases sitting between them.

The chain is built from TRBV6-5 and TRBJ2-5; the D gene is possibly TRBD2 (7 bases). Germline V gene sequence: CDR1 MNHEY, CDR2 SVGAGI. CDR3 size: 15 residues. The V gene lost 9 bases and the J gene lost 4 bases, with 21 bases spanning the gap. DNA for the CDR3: TGTGCCAGTGCCGGGGGGCGGGACGCAACAGAGACCCAGTACTTC. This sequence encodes CASAGGRDATETQYF.

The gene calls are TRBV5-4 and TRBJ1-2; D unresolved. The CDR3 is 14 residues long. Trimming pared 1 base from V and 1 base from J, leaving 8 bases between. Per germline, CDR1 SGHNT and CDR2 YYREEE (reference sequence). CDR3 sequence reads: CASSLYGNNYGYTF. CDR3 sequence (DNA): TGTGCCAGCAGCTTGTACGGGAATAACTATGGCTACACCTTC.

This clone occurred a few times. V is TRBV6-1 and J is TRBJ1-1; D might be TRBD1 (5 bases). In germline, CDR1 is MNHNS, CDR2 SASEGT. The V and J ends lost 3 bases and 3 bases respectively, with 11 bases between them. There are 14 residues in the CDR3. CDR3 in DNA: TGTGCCAGCAGTGACAGGGTACGTGACACTGAAGCTTTCTTT. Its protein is CASSDRVRDTEAFF.

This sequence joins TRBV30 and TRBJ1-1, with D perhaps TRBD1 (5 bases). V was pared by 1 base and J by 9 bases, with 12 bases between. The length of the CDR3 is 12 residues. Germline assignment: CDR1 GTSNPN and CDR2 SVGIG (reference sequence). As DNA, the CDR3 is TGTGCCTGGAGTGGAGTCTCAGGGCAAGCTTTCTTT. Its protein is CAWSGVSGQAFF.

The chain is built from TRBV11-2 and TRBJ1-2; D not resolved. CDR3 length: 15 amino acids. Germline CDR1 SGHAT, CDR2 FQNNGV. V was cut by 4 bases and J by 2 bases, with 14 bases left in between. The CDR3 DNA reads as TGTGCCAGCAGCTCCCGCATGCTCCGGAACTATGGCTACACCTTC. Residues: CASSSRMLRNYGYTF.

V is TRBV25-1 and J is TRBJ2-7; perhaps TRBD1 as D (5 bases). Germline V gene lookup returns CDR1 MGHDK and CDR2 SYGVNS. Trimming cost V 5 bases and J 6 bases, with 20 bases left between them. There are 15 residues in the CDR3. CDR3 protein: CASSRSTVGFGEQYF. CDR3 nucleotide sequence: TGTGCCAGCAGTCGCTCGACAGTAGGATTCGGCGAGCAGTACTTC.